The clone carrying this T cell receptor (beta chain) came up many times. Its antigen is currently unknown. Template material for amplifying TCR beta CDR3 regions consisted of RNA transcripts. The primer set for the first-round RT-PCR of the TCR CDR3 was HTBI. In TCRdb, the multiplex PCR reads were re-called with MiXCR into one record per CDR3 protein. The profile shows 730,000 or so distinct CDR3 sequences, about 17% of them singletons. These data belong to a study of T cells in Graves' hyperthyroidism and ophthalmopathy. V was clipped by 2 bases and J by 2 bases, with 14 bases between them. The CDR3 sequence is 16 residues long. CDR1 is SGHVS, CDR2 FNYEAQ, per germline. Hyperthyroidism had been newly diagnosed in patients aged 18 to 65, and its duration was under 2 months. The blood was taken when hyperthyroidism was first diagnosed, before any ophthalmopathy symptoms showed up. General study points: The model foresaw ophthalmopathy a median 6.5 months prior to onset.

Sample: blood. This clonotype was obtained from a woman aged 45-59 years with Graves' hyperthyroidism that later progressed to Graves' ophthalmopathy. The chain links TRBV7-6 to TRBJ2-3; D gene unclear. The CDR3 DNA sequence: TGTGCCAGCAGCTTAAGGCCATCCCCCACCACAGATACGCAGTATTTT. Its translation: CASSLRPSPTTDTQYF. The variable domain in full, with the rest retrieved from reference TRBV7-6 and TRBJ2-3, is GAGVSQSPRYKVTKRGQDVALRCDPISGHVSLYWYRQALGQGPEFLTYFNYEAQQDKSGLPNDRFSAERPEGSISTLTIQRTEQRDSAMYRCASSLRPSPTTDTQYFGPGTRLTVL.